These 7 T cell receptor beta chains originate from one sample sequenced in a study of control samples from healthy donors and cancer patients (dated by TCRdb to 2020 to 2021). The protocol used for the library was the immunoSEQ multiplex PCR assay. As stored in TCRdb, this immuneACCESS dataset retains in-frame rearrangements with V and J assigned. A fraction of the clones does not appear; measured against another copy, unresolved V genes explain less than half of the discrepancy, and the remainder lacks a known reason. This sample gives fewer than 90,000 clones in total; 84% of them show up just once. Approximately 30% of the sample goes to the ten largest clones. The specimen was blood. These receptors came from a man aged 50-59 years in good health.

The chain combines TRBV12-5 with TRBJ1-3, with 8 bases fitting TRBD1. The V gene end was trimmed by 3 bases and the J gene end by 0 bases; junction bases not matched to a gene: 10. Germline V gene data show CDR1 as LGHNT and CDR2 as FRNRAP. The CDR3 has 18 residues. The CDR3 DNA sequence: TGTGCTAGTGGTTTCGCCGGGACAGGAACCTACTCTGGAAACACCATATATTTT. Translated: CASGFAGTGTYSGNTIYF.

The rearrangement links TRBV2 to TRBJ2-7, with 8 bases identical to TRBD2. The germline CDR1 and CDR2 sequences are SNHLY and FYNNEI. J lost 13 bases, V lost 7 bases, and 12 bases had no gene match. The CDR3 length is 12 residues. CDR3 in amino acids: CASTMTSDRLYF. The CDR3 coding sequence is TGTGCCAGCACCATGACTAGCGACAGACTCTACTTC.

This chain connects TRBV4-3 to TRBJ2-7; D is undetermined. V was pared by 0 bases and J by 4 bases, with 13 bases between. The CDR3 has 15 residues. In germline, CDR1 is LGHNA, CDR2 YSLEER. The CDR3 nucleotides read TGCGCCAGCAGCCAAGATAGATCGACGAAGTACGAGCAGTACTTC. Its protein is CASSQDRSTKYEQYF.

A few counts support this clone. The chain recombines TRBV4-3 with TRBJ2-1; 7 bases line up with TRBD2. Germline trimming cut 0 bases from V and 6 bases from J; bases unmatched to any gene: 5. From germline, CDR1 is LGHNA and CDR2 YSLEER. The CDR3 spans 15 residues. The CDR3: CASSQDRLAVNEQFF. CDR3 sequence (DNA): TGCGCCAGCAGCCAAGATCGACTAGCTGTCAATGAGCAGTTCTTC.

The chain is built from TRBV28 and TRBJ1-4; D is unresolved. The CDR3 consists of 13 residues. CDR1 MDHEN and CDR2 SYDVKM come from the germline V gene. V was pared by 8 bases and J by 0 bases, with 7 bases between. The CDR3 loop is CASFETTNEKLFF. CDR3 in DNA: TGTGCCAGCTTCGAGACAACTAATGAAAAACTGTTTTTT.

This clone showed up just once. V is TRBV6-5 and J is TRBJ2-3, with D perhaps matching TRBD2 (6 bases). V was shortened by 6 bases and J by 5 bases, with 12 bases between the two germline ends. The CDR3 consists of 13 residues. Germline-derived CDR1 and CDR2 are MNHEY and SVGAGI. CDR3 protein: CASSPPGGDTQYF. DNA of the CDR3: TGTGCCAGCAGCCCGCCCGGGGGAGATACGCAGTATTTT.

The sample holds a few counts of this clone. Other DNA sequences in this sample translate to the same CDR3. This sequence joins TRBV27 and TRBJ1-1; a weak D match, TRBD1 (6 bases). Germline CDR1 and CDR2: MNHEY and SMNVEV (reference sequence). V lost 4 bases to trimming and J lost 3 bases, with 9 bases between them. CDR3 size: 13 residues. The CDR3 loop is CASSYRVDTEAFF. DNA of the CDR3: TGTGCCAGCAGTTACAGGGTTGACACTGAAGCTTTCTTT.